One and the same sample provided the 5 T cell receptor beta chains below, sequenced in a study of long-term antiretroviral therapy in people with HIV (dated by TCRdb to 2021 to 2024). The immunoSEQ hsTCRB v3.0 assay was used at survey level resolution for TRB variable region sequencing. This immuneACCESS table, as held by TCRdb, lists in-frame sequences with V and J called but not all clones. Of the missing ones, under half trace to an unresolved V gene in checked studies; the others have no known cause. A total of about 27,000 clones appear in this sample, 85% to 95% of them only once. 9.2% of the sample rests with the top ten. This material consisted of unsorted PBMCs, taken 7.6 years after starting antiretroviral therapy. The receptors shown here come from a woman aged 40-49 years with HIV.

The V and J genes are TRBV11-1 and TRBJ1-1; D might be TRBD1 (5 bases). Trimming took off 1 base at V and 5 bases at J, with 11 bases between the two ends. CDR1 is SGHAT, CDR2 FQDESV, per germline (reference sequence). The CDR3 totals 14 residues. CDR3 sequence: CASSLDNGGTEAFF. The CDR3 nucleotides read TGTGCCAGCAGCTTAGATAACGGGGGGACTGAAGCTTTCTTT.

The rearrangement links TRBV9 to TRBJ2-3; 11 bases fit TRBD2. CDR1 and CDR2 from the germline V gene are SGDLS and YYNGEE. The CDR3 runs 17 residues. Trimming removed 2 bases from V and 1 base from J; junction bases left unmatched: 6. CDR3 DNA sequence: TGTGCCAGCAGCGTCGGGACTAGCGGATTCGGCACAGATACGCAGTATTTT. Translation: CASSVGTSGFGTDTQYF.

The J gene is TRBJ2-1, the V gene TRBV5-1, with 10 nucleotides matching TRBD2. Germline CDR1 and CDR2: SGHRS and YFSETQ. CDR3 length: 17 amino acids. J was trimmed by 7 bases and V by 0 bases; bases with no gene match: 10. Here the CDR3 DNA reads TGCGCCAGCAGCTTGGTGGAGCGGGGGGGCATGGGGAATGAGCAGTTCTTC. This translates into CASSLVERGGMGNEQFF.

The genes are TRBV4-3 and TRBJ2-1, with a tentative D call TRBD1 (6 bases). With 0 bases removed from V and 6 bases from J, the gap between germline ends came to 12 bases. In germline, CDR1 is LGHNA, CDR2 YSLEER. CDR3 size: 15 residues. This CDR3 reads CASSQEGANSNEQFF. CDR3 DNA sequence: TGCGCCAGCAGCCAAGAGGGGGCCAACTCCAATGAGCAGTTCTTC.

The chain couples TRBV13 to TRBJ1-2, with TRBD1 matching 10 bases. The germline V gene encodes CDR1 PRHDT and CDR2 FYEKMQ (reference sequence). With 5 bases clipped from V and 4 bases from J, the junction kept 10 bases outside the gene matches. The CDR3 consists of 16 residues. CDR3 sequence: CASSRLGQGTGYGYTF. For the CDR3, the DNA is TGTGCCAGCAGCCGACTGGGACAGGGGACCGGCTATGGCTACACCTTC.